Below are 26 T cell receptor beta chains sequenced from a single sample in a study of T cells in Graves' hyperthyroidism and ophthalmopathy. The investigators amplified TCR beta CDR3 regions from RNA transcripts. TCR CDR3 underwent first-round RT-PCR with the HTBI primer set. TCRdb processed the multiplex PCR reads anew with MiXCR; each CDR3 protein has one entry. The sample yields a few hundred thousand distinct CDR3 sequences, under 20% seen once. Source material: blood. These receptors came from a man between 18 and 29 years old with Graves' ophthalmopathy.

The count of this clonotype is one. This rearrangement joins TRBV6-4 to TRBJ2-3; TRBD2 aligns across 7 bases. The V segment lost 6 bases and the J segment 5 bases; nucleotides outside the gene matches: 5. This CDR3 region has 13 residues. Germline loops: CDR1 MRHNA, CDR2 SNTAGT. The CDR3 reads CASSPGGIDTQYF. In nucleotides, the CDR3 is TGTGCCAGCAGCCCCGGGGGGATAGATACGCAGTATTTT.

This clonotype was recorded many times. The chain combines TRBV20-1 with TRBJ2-1; possibly TRBD1 for D (5 bases). Trimming stripped 6 bases from V and 8 bases from J, with 14 bases between. The CDR3 is made up of 12 amino acids. Germline assignment: CDR1 DFQATT and CDR2 SNEGSKA (reference sequence). The CDR3 spells CSAADWGDEQFF. The CDR3 nucleotides read TGCAGTGCCGCCGACTGGGGCGATGAGCAGTTCTTC.

The rearrangement joins TRBV6-1 to TRBJ1-2, with D possibly being TRBD1 (5 bases). Germline CDR1 is MNHNS and CDR2 is SASEGT. The CDR3 covers 11 residues. Trimming removed 5 bases from V and 8 bases from J, with 9 bases in between. This chain's CDR3 is CASSYQGGYTF. The DNA for the CDR3 is TGTGCCAGCAGTTATCAGGGAGGCTACACCTTC.

This clonotype was observed a few times. The junction departs from the called germline gene at one end, perhaps through a read error. The rearrangement joins TRBV13 to TRBJ1-5, with TRBD1 matching over 7 bases. The CDR3 sequence is 16 residues long. The germline CDR1 and CDR2 sequences are PRHDT and FYEKMQ (reference sequence). The CDR3 DNA follows: TGTGCCAGCAGCCTAGGCAGGCAGGGGGAATATCAGCCCCAGCATTTT. Translating it yields CASSLGRQGEYQPQHF.

This clonotype was recorded a few times. The chain recombines TRBV24-1 with TRBJ2-3, with 8 bases identical to TRBD1. CDR3 size: 14 residues. Germline loops: CDR1 KGHDR, CDR2 SFDVKD. The V gene end was trimmed by 7 bases and the J gene end by 1 base; junction bases not matched to a gene: 3. The CDR3 reads CATRETGGTDTQYF. Written as DNA, the CDR3 is TGTGCCACCAGAGAGACAGGGGGCACAGATACGCAGTATTTT.

This chain uses TRBV7-6 with TRBJ2-5; D is undetermined. The CDR3 sequence is 13 residues long. Trimming shortened V by 9 bases and J by 5 bases, and 16 bases separated the two germline ends. Germline-derived CDR1 and CDR2 are SGHVS and FNYEAQ. The CDR3 loop reads CASGTKAGETQYF. CDR3 bases: TGTGCCAGTGGAACCAAGGCCGGGGAGACCCAGTACTTC.

In this sample, this clonotype turned up once. V gene TRBV5-1 combines with J gene TRBJ2-7; tentative D call: TRBD1 (6 bases). The germline CDR1 and CDR2 sequences are SGHRS and YFSETQ. V gave up 5 bases and J gave up 5 bases, with 11 bases separating them. The CDR3 extends over 12 amino acids. Here the CDR3 reads CASSIRTDEQYF. As DNA, the CDR3 is TGCGCCAGCAGTATCCGGACAGACGAGCAGTACTTC.

This clonotype has ten or more counts. The rearrangement uses TRBV12-3 or TRBV12-4 and TRBJ2-5; 7 bases align to TRBD1. This CDR3 region has 15 residues. Germline trimming cut 5 bases from V and 4 bases from J; bases unmatched to any gene: 10. CDR3 DNA sequence: TGTGCCAGCAGTCCGACGGACAGGAGGATAGAGACCCAGTACTTC. This sequence encodes CASSPTDRRIETQYF.

This clonotype was found a few times. The genes are TRBV6-1 and TRBJ1-2; the match to TRBD1 covers 7 bases. CDR1 MNHNS and CDR2 SASEGT come from the germline V gene. J gave up 7 bases and V 7 bases, and 9 bases lay outside the gene matches. The CDR3 spans 13 residues. The CDR3 here is CASTKAGTAGYTF. The DNA for the CDR3 is TGTGCCAGCACCAAGGCCGGGACAGCTGGCTACACCTTC.

This clonotype occurred many times. The J gene is TRBJ1-1, the V gene TRBV6-1; D is unresolved. The germline gives CDR1 MNHNS, CDR2 SASEGT. V lost 1 base, J lost 12 bases, and 15 bases lay in between. The CDR3 consists of 13 residues. CDR3 loop: CASSEGGQLVSFF. The DNA for the CDR3 is TGTGCCAGCAGTGAAGGAGGCCAGCTTGTCTCTTTCTTT.

This clonotype was counted ten times or more. A much more abundant neighbour one base away suggests this may be a read error. This chain links TRBV14 with TRBJ1-1, with D possibly matching TRBD1 (6 bases). Per germline, CDR1 SGHDN and CDR2 FVKESK. Trimming removed 2 bases from V and 4 bases from J, with 8 bases in between. The CDR3 is made up of 13 amino acids. The CDR3 DNA reads as TGTGCCAGCAGCCAAAACAGGGCCACTGAAGCTTTCTTT. This encodes CASSQNRATEAFF.

This clonotype was seen many times. The chain has TRBV2 and TRBJ2-3; perhaps TRBD1 as D (7 bases). V lost 2 bases and J lost 3, with 12 bases in between. In germline, CDR1 is SNHLY, CDR2 FYNNEI. This CDR3 has 15 residues. In nucleotides, the CDR3 is TGTGCCAGCAGTGAACAGGGGGGTGGGACAGATACGCAGTATTTT. Translated, it gives CASSEQGGGTDTQYF.

The chain is built from TRBV20-1 and TRBJ2-1; 8 bases are shared with TRBD2. The germline V gene encodes CDR1 DFQATT and CDR2 SNEGSKA (reference sequence). This CDR3 is 16 amino acids long. The V segment lost 1 base and the J segment 5 bases; nucleotides outside the gene matches: 10. The CDR3 here is CSARAEGKGLDNEQFF. CDR3 bases: TGCAGTGCTAGAGCGGAGGGTAAGGGACTAGACAATGAGCAGTTCTTC.

The gene calls are TRBV28 and TRBJ1-6, with D unclear. Germline V CDR1 and CDR2: MDHEN, SYDVKM. The CDR3 is made up of 13 amino acids. V was trimmed by 11 bases and J by 10 bases, leaving 18 bases between them. The CDR3 protein is CASRFIGVSPLHF. CDR3 coding DNA: TGTGCCTCCCGCTTTATTGGGGTCTCACCCCTCCACTTT.

This clonotype was recorded at least ten times. The V and J genes are TRBV27 and TRBJ2-1; the D gene is possibly TRBD1 (5 bases). This CDR3 comprises 14 residues. The germline V gene has CDR1 MNHEY and CDR2 SMNVEV (reference sequence). V was shortened by 1 base and J by 5 bases, with 9 bases between the two germline ends. The CDR3 is CASSLFSGNNEQFF. The CDR3 DNA reads as TGTGCCAGCAGTTTATTTTCAGGGAACAATGAGCAGTTCTTC.

This clonotype showed up just a few times. The chain is built from TRBV6-1 and TRBJ2-2; D unclear. V lost 6 bases, J lost 2 bases, and 4 bases lay in between. The CDR3 contains 12 residues. Germline CDR1 MNHNS, CDR2 SASEGT. The CDR3 region is CASRDNTGELFF. In DNA form, the CDR3 reads TGTGCCAGCAGAGACAACACCGGGGAGCTGTTTTTT.

This chain connects TRBV5-1 to TRBJ2-7; maybe TRBD1 (6 bases). Trimming left V 6 bases short and J 7 bases short, with 17 bases between. From germline, CDR1 is SGHRS and CDR2 YFSETQ. The CDR3 has 13 amino acids. The CDR3 region has the DNA TGCGCCAGCACCGCAGGGGAAGGTGGAGAGCAGTACTTC. Its protein product is CASTAGEGGEQYF.

This clonotype has a handful of counts. The chain recombines TRBV11-2 with TRBJ2-7, with D perhaps TRBD1 (6 bases). V dropped 6 bases and J dropped 2 bases, with 17 bases sitting between them. Germline V gives CDR1 SGHAT, CDR2 FQNNGV. This CDR3 region has 15 residues. CDR3 sequence (DNA): TGTGCCAGCAGATCTACTCGAGGACAGACCTACGAGCAGTACTTC. Translation: CASRSTRGQTYEQYF.

The rearrangement links TRBV20-1 to TRBJ1-5; 7 bases are shared with TRBD1. Germline CDR1 is DFQATT and CDR2 is SNEGSKA (reference sequence). The V and J ends lost 1 base and 8 bases, in that order; junction bases with no gene match: 8. This CDR3 has 14 amino acids. The CDR3, as DNA: TGCAGTGCTAGAGTTGCGACAGGGTATGAGCCCCAGCATTTT. Its protein is CSARVATGYEPQHF.

The J gene is TRBJ2-7, the V gene TRBV5-1, with 8 bases lining up with TRBD2. There are 15 residues in the CDR3. CDR1 is SGHRS, CDR2 YFSETQ, per germline. Trimming cost V 4 bases and J 2 bases; bases outside gene matches: 8. In DNA, the CDR3 is TGCGCCAGCAGCCCCATTAGCGGGATCCCCTACGAGCAGTACTTC. This gives the protein CASSPISGIPYEQYF.

This clonotype appeared many times. The chain uses TRBV9 and TRBJ2-1; the D gene could be TRBD1 or TRBD2 (5 bases each). The CDR3 runs to 14 residues. V was clipped by 2 bases and J by 4 bases, with 10 bases between them. The germline V gene has CDR1 SGDLS and CDR2 YYNGEE. CDR3: CASSVGTVYNEQFF. The CDR3 nucleotides read TGTGCCAGCAGCGTCGGGACGGTATACAATGAGCAGTTCTTC.

The table lists this clonotype with a few counts. The V and J genes are TRBV5-1 and TRBJ1-4, with a weak D call TRBD1 (6 bases). CDR3 size: 15 residues. Looked up from germline, CDR1 is SGHRS and CDR2 is YFSETQ. V lost 4 bases and J 5 bases, leaving 15 bases between the germline ends. CDR3 sequence (DNA): TGCGCCAGCAGCATAGGGGGAACCCTCAATGAAAAACTGTTTTTT. Its protein product is CASSIGGTLNEKLFF. Full variable domain (remainder filled in from reference TRBV5-1 and TRBJ1-4): KAGVTQTPRYLIKTRGQQVTLSCSPISGHRSVSWYQQTPGQGLQFLFEYFSETQRNKGNFPGRFSGRQFSNSRSEMNVSTLELGDSALYLCASSIGGTLNEKLFFGSGTQLSVL.

There are many counts of this clonotype. The chain links TRBV7-6 to TRBJ2-7; D may match TRBD1 or TRBD2 (5 bases each). CDR1 and CDR2 (germline): SGHVS, FNYEAQ. Trimming left V 5 bases short and J 3 bases short, with 14 bases between. The CDR3 length is 14 residues. CDR3 DNA: TGTGCCAGCAGCGCGTGGGACGGAGACTACGAGCAGTACTTC. Protein product: CASSAWDGDYEQYF.

The chain uses TRBV4-1 and TRBJ2-5; possibly TRBD2 for D (6 bases). Trimming removed 5 bases at V and 5 bases at J, with 27 bases between. Germline-derived CDR1 and CDR2 are MGHRA and YSYEKL. This CDR3 region has 18 residues. CDR3 amino acids: CASSFSLPGTPGGETQYF. In DNA, the CDR3 is TGCGCCAGCAGCTTCTCCCTCCCTGGGACTCCCGGTGGGGAGACCCAGTACTTC.

This clonotype was seen repeatedly, ten times or more. The chain has TRBV7-8 and TRBJ1-5, with TRBD1 matching 7 bases. In germline, CDR1 is SGHVS, CDR2 FQNEAQ. After removal of 2 bases from V and 6 bases from J, the junction contained 7 bases not matched to a gene. This CDR3 is 15 amino acids long. This CDR3 reads CASSLLNQGGQPQHF. The CDR3 nucleotides are TGTGCCAGCAGCTTACTGAATCAGGGGGGTCAGCCCCAGCATTTT.

This clonotype has more than one count but fewer than ten. The chain links TRBV4-2 to TRBJ2-3; either TRBD1 or TRBD2 may fit D (5 bases each). Trimming took 11 bases from V and 6 from J, leaving 24 bases between them. CDR1 and CDR2 from the germline V gene are LGHNA and YNFKEQ. This CDR3 comprises 15 residues. The CDR3 bases are TGTGCCGGCGCTGGGTCAGGACTCGAGGGGGATACGCAGTATTTT. It is translated as CAGAGSGLEGDTQYF.